This T cell receptor (beta chain) originates from a study of spatial heterogeneity in lung cancer. Study background: The donors, approximately 66 patients with untreated early-stage non-small cell lung cancer, provided the samples. Detection consistently captured more beta-chain sequences than alpha-chain sequences. In raw reads, more than 8.5 appearances on average were recorded for each unique TCR and UMI combination.

From germline, CDR1 is SGHTA and CDR2 FQGNSA. This CDR3 comprises 15 residues. V lost 3 bases to trimming and J lost 1 base, with 12 bases between them. Time point indicated: blood at routine non-recurrence follow-up after resection. Whole RNA obtained from tumor, nontumor lung or frozen PBMC underwent sequencing without sorting. Every TCR cDNA molecule carried a tag that served as a unique molecular identifier. From the 5' RACE reads, TCRdb called clonotypes with MiXCR, one entry per CDR3 protein. This sample yields under 150,000 distinct CDR3 sequences, of which 12% are seen a single time; over 15% belongs to the top ten. This clonotype was counted a few times.

The origin of this receptor is a male donor with early-stage non-small cell lung cancer. The sequencing used PBMCs, collected at follow-up. The V call is TRBV7-2, the J call TRBJ2-5; D unresolved. The CDR3 region has the DNA TGTGCCAGCAGCTTGATTTTGATTCCCCAAGAGACCCAGTACTTC. Encoded protein: CASSLILIPQETQYF.